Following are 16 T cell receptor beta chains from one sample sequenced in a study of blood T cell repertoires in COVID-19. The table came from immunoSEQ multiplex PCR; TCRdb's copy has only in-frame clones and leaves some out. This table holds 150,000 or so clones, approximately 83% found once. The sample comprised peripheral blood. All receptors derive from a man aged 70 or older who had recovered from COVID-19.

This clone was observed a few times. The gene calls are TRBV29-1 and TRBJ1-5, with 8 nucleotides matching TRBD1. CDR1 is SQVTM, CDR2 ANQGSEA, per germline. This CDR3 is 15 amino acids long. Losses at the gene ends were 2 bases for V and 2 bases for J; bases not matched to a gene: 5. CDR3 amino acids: CSVELPGQGNQPQHF. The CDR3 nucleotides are TGCAGCGTTGAACTCCCGGGACAGGGCAATCAGCCCCAGCATTTT.

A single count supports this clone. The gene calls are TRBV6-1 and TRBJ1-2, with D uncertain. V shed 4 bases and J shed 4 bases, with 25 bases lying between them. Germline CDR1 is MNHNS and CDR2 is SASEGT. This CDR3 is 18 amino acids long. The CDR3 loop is CASSALLRGPLEGYGYTF. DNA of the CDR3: TGTGCCAGCAGTGCATTACTGAGAGGGCCCTTAGAGGGCTATGGCTACACCTTC.

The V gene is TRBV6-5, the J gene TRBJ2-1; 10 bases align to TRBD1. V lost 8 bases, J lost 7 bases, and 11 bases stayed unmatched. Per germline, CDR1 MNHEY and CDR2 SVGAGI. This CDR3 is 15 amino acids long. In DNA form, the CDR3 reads TGTGCCAGCGAAAAGGGACAGGGGACCGGTAATGAGCAGTTCTTC. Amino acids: CASEKGQGTGNEQFF.

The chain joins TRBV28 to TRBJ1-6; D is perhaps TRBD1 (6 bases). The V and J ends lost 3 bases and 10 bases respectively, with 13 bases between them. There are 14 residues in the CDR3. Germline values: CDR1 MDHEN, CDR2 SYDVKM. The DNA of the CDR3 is TGTGCCAGCAGTTTCGGACAGTTGCGCTCACCCCTCCACTTT. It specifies CASSFGQLRSPLHF. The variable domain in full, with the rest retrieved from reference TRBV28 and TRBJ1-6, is DVKVTQSSRYLVKRTGEKVFLECVQDMDHENMFWYRQDPGLGLRLIYFSYDVKMKEKGDIPEGYSVSREKKERFSLILESASTNQTSMYLCASSFGQLRSPLHFGNGTRLTVT.

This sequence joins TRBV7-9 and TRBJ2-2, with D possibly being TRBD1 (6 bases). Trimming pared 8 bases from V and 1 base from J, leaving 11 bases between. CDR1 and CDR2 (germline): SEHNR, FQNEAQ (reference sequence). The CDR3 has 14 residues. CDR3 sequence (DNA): TGTGCCAGCGGGGACATCAGGAACACCGGGGAGCTGTTTTTT. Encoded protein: CASGDIRNTGELFF.

The CDR3 coding sequence is TGTGCCAGCACCACGAGGAGGCTAGCGTTTTACGAGCAGTACTTC. Protein: CASTTRRLAFYEQYF. The rearrangement uses TRBV9 and TRBJ2-7; possibly TRBD2 for D (6 bases). This CDR3 contains 15 residues. CDR1 and CDR2 from the germline V gene are SGDLS and YYNGEE. Trimming stripped 6 bases from V and 4 bases from J, with 20 bases between.

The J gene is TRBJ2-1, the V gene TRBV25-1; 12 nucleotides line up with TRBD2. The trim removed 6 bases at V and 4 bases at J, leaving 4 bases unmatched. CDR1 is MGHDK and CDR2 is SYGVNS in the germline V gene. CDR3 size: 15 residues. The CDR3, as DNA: TGTGCCAGCAGAAGGACTAGCGGGGAGTACAATGAGCAGTTCTTC. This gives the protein CASRRTSGEYNEQFF.

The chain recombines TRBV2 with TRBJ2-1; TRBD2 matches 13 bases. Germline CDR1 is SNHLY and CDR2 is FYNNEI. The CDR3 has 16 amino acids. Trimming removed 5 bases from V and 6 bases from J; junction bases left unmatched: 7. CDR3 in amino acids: CASSPRTSGSSNEQFF. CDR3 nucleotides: TGTGCCAGCAGTCCCAGGACTAGCGGGAGTAGCAATGAGCAGTTCTTC.

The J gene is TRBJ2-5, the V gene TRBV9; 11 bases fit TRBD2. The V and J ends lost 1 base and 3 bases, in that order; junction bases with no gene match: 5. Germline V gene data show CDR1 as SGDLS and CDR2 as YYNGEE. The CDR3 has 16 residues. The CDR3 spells CASSVRPGLAEETQYF. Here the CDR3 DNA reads TGTGCCAGCAGCGTAAGGCCGGGACTAGCGGAAGAGACCCAGTACTTC.

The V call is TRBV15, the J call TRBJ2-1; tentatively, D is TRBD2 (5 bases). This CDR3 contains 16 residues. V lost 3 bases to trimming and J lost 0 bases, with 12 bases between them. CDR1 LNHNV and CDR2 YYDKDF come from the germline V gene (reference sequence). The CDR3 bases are TGTGCCACCAGCAGCCCACGGGGTCGCTCCTACAATGAGCAGTTCTTC. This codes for CATSSPRGRSYNEQFF.

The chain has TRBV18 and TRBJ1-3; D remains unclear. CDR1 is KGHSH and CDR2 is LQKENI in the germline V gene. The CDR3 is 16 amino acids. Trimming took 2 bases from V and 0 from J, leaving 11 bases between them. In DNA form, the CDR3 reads TGTGCCAGCTCACCAAATCCCCCTCTCTCTGGAAACACCATATATTTT. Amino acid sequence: CASSPNPPLSGNTIYF.

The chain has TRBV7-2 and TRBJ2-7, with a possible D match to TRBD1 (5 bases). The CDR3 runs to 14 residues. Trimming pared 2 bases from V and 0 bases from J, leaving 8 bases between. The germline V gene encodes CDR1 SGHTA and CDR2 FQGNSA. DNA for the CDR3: TGTGCCAGCAGCTTATATGGGGCCTCCTACGAGCAGTACTTC. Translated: CASSLYGASYEQYF.

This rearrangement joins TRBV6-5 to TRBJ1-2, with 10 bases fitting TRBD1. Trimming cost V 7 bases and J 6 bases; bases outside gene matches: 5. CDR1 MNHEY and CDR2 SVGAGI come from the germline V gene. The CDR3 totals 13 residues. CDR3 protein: CASNPGQGHGYTF. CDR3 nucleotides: TGTGCCAGCAATCCGGGACAGGGGCATGGCTACACCTTC.

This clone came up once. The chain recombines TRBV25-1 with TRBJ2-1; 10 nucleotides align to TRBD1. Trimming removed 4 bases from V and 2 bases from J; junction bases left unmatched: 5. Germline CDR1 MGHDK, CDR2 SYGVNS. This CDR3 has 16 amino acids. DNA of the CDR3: TGTGCCAGCAGTGTGGGGACAGGGGTCGCCTACAATGAGCAGTTCTTC. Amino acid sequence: CASSVGTGVAYNEQFF.

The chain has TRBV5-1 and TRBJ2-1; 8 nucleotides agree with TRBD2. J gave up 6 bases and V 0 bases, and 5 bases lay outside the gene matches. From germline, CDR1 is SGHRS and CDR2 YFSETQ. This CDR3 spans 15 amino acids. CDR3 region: CASSLVGSGINEQFF. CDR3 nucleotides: TGCGCCAGCAGCTTGGTGGGTAGCGGGATCAATGAGCAGTTCTTC.

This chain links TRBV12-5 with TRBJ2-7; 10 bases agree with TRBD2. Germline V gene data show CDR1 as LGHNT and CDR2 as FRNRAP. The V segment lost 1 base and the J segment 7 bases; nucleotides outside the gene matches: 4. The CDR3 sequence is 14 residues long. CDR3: CASGLGTSGGEQYF. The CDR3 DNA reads TGTGCTAGTGGTTTGGGGACTAGCGGCGGAGAGCAGTACTTC.